A selection of T cell receptor beta chains follows, all from one sample in a study of beta chain features in type 1 diabetes. The protocol was immunoSEQ multiplex PCR, while the TCRdb copy is restricted to in-frame clones and leaves out a portion. The repertoire consists of fewer than 550,000 clones, with roughly 10% occurring once and the leading ten covering less than 0.06%. The sample was naive CD4+ T cells from blood. These receptors came from a woman aged 18 to 35 in good health. The CDR3 runs from the conserved cysteine through the conserved F or W. Each record gives: V gene, D gene, J gene, clone size, CDR3 protein, CDR3 DNA. The D gene is left open where the match is weak. A row's size may be missing; if present it is once, few, many or a size class.

>TRBV27|.|TRBJ1-5|few
CASSLSGVRNQPQHF
TGTGCCAGCAGTTTATCAGGGGTGCGCAATCAGCCCCAGCATTTT
>TRBV7-9|TRBD2|TRBJ2-3|few
CASSFSRTSRTDTQYF
TGTGCCAGCAGCTTCTCAAGGACTAGCCGCACAGATACGCAGTATTTT
>TRBV19|.|TRBJ2-1|few
CASSIKRNEQFF
TGTGCCAGTAGTATCAAGCGGAATGAGCAGTTCTTC
>TRBV27|TRBD2|TRBJ2-3|.
CASSLGSGDRDTQYF
TGTGCCAGCAGTTTGGGTAGCGGGGACCGGGATACGCAGTATTTT
>TRBV7-2|.|TRBJ1-4|few
CASSHGRTINEKLFF
TGTGCCAGCAGCCACGGGCGAACCATTAATGAAAAACTGTTTTTT
>TRBV21-1|.|TRBJ1-1|few
CASSNFSNGAFF
TGTGCCAGCAGCAATTTCTCGAATGGTGCTTTCTTT
>TRBV11-2|TRBD2|TRBJ2-4|.
CASSLGGLAATKNIQYF
TGTGCCAGCAGCTTGGGAGGACTAGCGGCAACCAAAAACATTCAGTACTTC
>TRBV7-9|.|TRBJ2-7|few
CASALPGQSFYEQYF
TGTGCCAGCGCCCTCCCCGGACAGTCCTTCTACGAGCAGTACTTC
>TRBV29-1|TRBD2|TRBJ2-1|few
CSGLARYNEQFF
TGCAGCGGACTAGCCCGTTACAATGAGCAGTTCTTC
>TRBV30|.|TRBJ1-3|.
CAWTDSGNTIYF
TGTGCCTGGACGGACAGTGGAAACACCATATATTTT
>TRBV29-1|.|TRBJ2-7|few
CSVGVTSSYEQYF
TGCAGCGTTGGGGTCACGAGCTCCTACGAGCAGTACTTC
>TRBV28|.|TRBJ1-2|few
CASSSPARNYGYTF
TGTGCCAGCAGTTCCCCCGCCCGGAACTATGGCTACACCTTC
>TRBV5-4|TRBD2|TRBJ2-3|few
CASSLVRTSGAPDTQYF
TGTGCCAGCAGCTTGGTTCGGACTAGCGGGGCGCCAGATACGCAGTATTTT
>TRBV4-2|.|TRBJ2-6|.
CASSLGPHLSGANVLTF
TGTGCCAGCAGCCTCGGGCCTCACCTCTCTGGGGCCAACGTCCTGACTTTC
>TRBV6-5|.|TRBJ2-7|.
CASSYSIGVYEQYF
TGTGCCAGCAGTTACTCGATCGGGGTCTACGAGCAGTACTTC
>TRBV28|.|TRBJ1-1|.
CASMAQRAFF
TGTGCCAGCATGGCCCAGAGGGCTTTCTTT
>TRBV6-6|.|TRBJ1-2|.
CASSYGGTGGYTF
TGTGCCAGCAGTTACGGCGGAACGGGTGGCTACACCTTC
>TRBV11-2|.|TRBJ2-4|.
CASSPLNVRLMENIQYF
TGTGCCAGCAGCCCGCTGAACGTGAGGTTAATGGAAAACATTCAGTACTTC
>TRBV4-1|TRBD2|TRBJ2-7|.
CASSHGTSAFYEQYF
TGCGCCAGCAGCCACGGGACTAGCGCCTTCTACGAGCAGTACTTC
>TRBV9|.|TRBJ2-5|many
CASSEGDRETQYF
TGTGCCAGCAGCGAAGGGGATCGGGAGACCCAGTACTTC
>TRBV7-9|TRBD2|TRBJ2-5|few
CASSPGLAGQETQYF
TGTGCCAGCAGCCCTGGACTAGCGGGACAAGAGACCCAGTACTTC
>TRBV14|.|TRBJ2-3|few
CASSQDLTATDTQYF
TGTGCCAGCAGCCAAGATTTGACAGCGACAGATACGCAGTATTTT
>TRBV20-1|.|TRBJ2-3|.
CSAQSTDTQYF
TGCAGTGCCCAAAGCACAGATACGCAGTATTTT
>TRBV29-1|.|TRBJ2-1|many
CSVEHRGYNEQFF
TGCAGCGTTGAACACCGGGGATACAATGAGCAGTTCTTC
>TRBV11-3|.|TRBJ2-1|.
CASRCWGGWCGEQFF
TGTGCCAGCAGATGTTGGGGAGGATGGTGTGGTGAGCAGTTCTTC
>TRBV4-1|TRBD1|TRBJ1-2|.
CASSRRDRDIYGYTF
TGCGCCAGCAGCCGACGGGACAGGGACATCTATGGCTACACCTTC
>TRBV27|TRBD2|TRBJ2-3|few
CASRSRGSSTDTQYF
TGTGCCAGCAGATCGCGGGGGAGCAGCACAGATACGCAGTATTTT
>TRBV13|TRBD1|TRBJ1-2|.
CASSPRGGDGYTF
TGTGCCAGCAGCCCCAGGGGGGGGGATGGCTACACCTTC
>TRBV4-3|.|TRBJ2-7|few
CASSQDPGTEQYF
TGCGCCAGCAGCCAAGATCCCGGAACCGAGCAGTACTTC
>TRBV5-1|.|TRBJ2-7|few
CASSQGSASYEQYF
TGCGCCAGCAGCCAGGGTTCAGCCTCCTACGAGCAGTACTTC
>TRBV5-6|.|TRBJ2-3|.
CASSLGPAGPWGDTQYF
TGTGCCAGCAGCTTGGGGCCAGCGGGCCCGTGGGGAGATACGCAGTATTTT
>TRBV9|.|TRBJ2-1|few
CASSVATGNEQFF
TGTGCCAGCAGCGTAGCTACGGGAAATGAGCAGTTCTTC
>TRBV29-1|.|TRBJ1-1|.
CSVAGTSGNRQAFF
TGCAGCGTAGCAGGGACCTCAGGTAATAGGCAAGCTTTCTTT
>TRBV25-1|.|TRBJ2-7|.
CASSGGQKAPYEQYF
TGTGCCAGCAGTGGAGGACAGAAGGCTCCCTACGAGCAGTACTTC
>TRBV19|TRBD1|TRBJ2-5|few
CASRKTGSETQYF
TGTGCCAGTAGGAAGACAGGGTCAGAGACCCAGTACTTC
>TRBV5-1|TRBD1|TRBJ1-1|.
CASSRTGPNTEAFF
TGCGCCAGCAGCCGGACAGGGCCGAACACTGAAGCTTTCTTT